Following are 21 T cell receptor beta chains from one sample sequenced in a study of T cells expressing NK-cell markers. TCRdb reprocessed the 5' RACE reads and stores each CDR3 protein as one record, lacking DNA. The data include 550,000 to 600,000 distinct CDR3 sequences; the top ten clones carry roughly 3.6%. Sequencing was carried out using blood T cells: a sorted CD56 or NKG2C T cell subset, CD4+ or CD8+ T cells, or bulk PBMC T cells (not recorded which). The source is a man aged 18 to 35 in good health.

The genes are TRBV27 and TRBJ2-5; there is no DNA to check the TCRdb D call of TRBD2. In germline, CDR1 is MNHEY, CDR2 SMNVEV (reference sequence). CDR3 length: 15 amino acids. CDR3: CASRPTPSSPETQYF.

The gene calls are TRBV7-9 and TRBJ2-5; the D call of TRBD1 rests on TCRdb alone, since no DNA is present to check it. From germline, CDR1 is SEHNR and CDR2 FQNEAQ (reference sequence). The CDR3 contains 17 residues. The chain's CDR3 is CASSSTPGTGAVQTQYF.

The rearrangement uses TRBV5-1 and TRBJ2-7; the TCRdb call, TRBD1, lacks DNA for checking. There are 14 residues in the CDR3. Germline V gives CDR1 SGHRS, CDR2 YFSETQ. Here the CDR3 reads CASSLEQGRGEQYF.

The chain joins TRBV12-3 or TRBV12-4 to TRBJ2-5. The CDR3 contains 16 residues. The chain's CDR3 is CASSLGSGNKQETQYF.

The chain recombines TRBV3-1 with TRBJ1-2. This CDR3 has 14 amino acids. Germline assignment: CDR1 LGHDT and CDR2 YNNKEL (reference sequence). CDR3: CASSQDLLNYGYTF.

This chain links TRBV29-1 with TRBJ2-3; there is no DNA to check the TCRdb D call of TRBD1. CDR1 is SQVTM and CDR2 is ANQGSEA in the germline V gene. The CDR3 contains 13 residues. The CDR3 is CSSRGVLSDTQYF.

This chain joins TRBV6-1 and TRBJ2-5; the TCRdb call, TRBD1, lacks DNA for checking. The CDR3 extends over 17 amino acids. Germline-derived CDR1 and CDR2 are MNHNS and SASEGT. CDR3 in amino acids: CASRSEAPGPRGETQYF.

The chain links TRBV5-6 to TRBJ1-2; TCRdb selects TRBD1, and the lack of DNA leaves this call unchecked. The CDR3 extends over 13 amino acids. The germline gives CDR1 SGHDT, CDR2 YYEEEE. CDR3: CASSFGGNYGYTF.

CDR3: CASRLAGVTNNEQFF. The rearrangement uses TRBV12-3 or TRBV12-4 and TRBJ2-1. The CDR3 consists of 15 residues.

The chain couples TRBV15 to TRBJ2-7; TCRdb's assignment of TRBD1 cannot be checked, as there is no DNA. There are 15 residues in the CDR3. CDR1 and CDR2 (germline): LNHNV, YYDKDF (reference sequence). The CDR3 region is CATTALGRAGYEQYF.

The genes are TRBV10-3 and TRBJ1-1; TCRdb's D gene call, TRBD1, goes unchecked for lack of DNA. The CDR3 runs 14 residues. Looked up from germline, CDR1 is ENHRY and CDR2 is SYGVKD. The chain's CDR3 is CAISESTGGPEAFF.

The CDR3 protein is CASSVGADMNTEAFF. V gene TRBV9 combines with J gene TRBJ1-1; TCRdb's D call, TRBD1, is unchecked because there is no DNA. The CDR3 is 15 amino acids. Germline V gene lookup returns CDR1 SGDLS and CDR2 YYNGEE. Full variable domain (outside the CDR3, taken from reference TRBV9 and TRBJ1-1): DSGVTQTPKHLITATGQRVTLRCSPRSGDLSVYWYQQSLDQGLQFLIQYYNGEERAKGNILERFSAQQFPDLHSELNLSSLELGDSALYFCASSVGADMNTEAFFGQGTRLTVV.

V usage is TRBV29-1 and J usage is TRBJ2-1; the TCRdb D gene call, TRBD1, has no DNA to confirm it. The germline V gene encodes CDR1 SQVTM and CDR2 ANQGSEA. The CDR3 is 15 amino acids. CDR3 protein: CSVERGGERYNEQFF.

V gene TRBV11-2 combines with J gene TRBJ2-6. The CDR3 has 15 amino acids. CDR1 is SGHAT, CDR2 FQNNGV, per germline. CDR3: CASSLGLGGANVLTF.

V gene TRBV29-1 combines with J gene TRBJ2-5; TCRdb gives TRBD1 as the D gene, but with no DNA this cannot be confirmed. The CDR3 extends over 15 amino acids. In germline, CDR1 is SQVTM, CDR2 ANQGSEA. CDR3 sequence: CSVVPGRPYQETQYF. Full variable domain (rest looked up from reference TRBV29-1 and TRBJ2-5): SAVISQKPSRDICQRGTSLTIQCQVDSQVTMMFWYRQQPGQSLTLIATANQGSEATYESGFVIDKFPISRPNLTFSTLTVSNMSPEDSSIYLCSVVPGRPYQETQYFGPGTRLLVL.

This chain connects TRBV3-1 to TRBJ2-1; with no DNA, the TCRdb D assignment of TRBD2 cannot be verified. Germline V gene lookup returns CDR1 LGHDT and CDR2 YNNKEL (reference sequence). The CDR3 spans 16 residues. CDR3 residues: CASSHGPGTSGNEQFF.

The V and J genes are TRBV7-8 and TRBJ2-1; TCRdb picks TRBD2, but there is no DNA to check that call. Germline loops: CDR1 SGHVS, CDR2 FQNEAQ. This CDR3 has 16 amino acids. This CDR3 reads CASSLYRGGGRDEQFF.

The chain carries TRBV25-1 and TRBJ1-3; without DNA, the TCRdb call of TRBD1 cannot be checked. The germline CDR1 and CDR2 sequences are MGHDK and SYGVNS. The CDR3 covers 15 residues. CDR3 amino acids: CASSGTGVLIDTIYF.

The V gene is TRBV28, the J gene TRBJ2-7. CDR1 is MDHEN and CDR2 is SYDVKM in the germline V gene. CDR3 size: 12 residues. The CDR3 sequence: CVTSLNSYEQYF. Full variable domain (rest looked up from reference TRBV28 and TRBJ2-7): DVKVTQSSRYLVKRTGEKVFLECVQDMDHENMFWYRQDPGLGLRLIYFSYDVKMKEKGDIPEGYSVSREKKERFSLILESASTNQTSMYLCVTSLNSYEQYFGPGTRLTVT.

The rearrangement links TRBV7-2 to TRBJ2-7; TCRdb reports TRBD2, a call that lacks DNA to check it against. The V gene's germline CDR1 is SGHTA and CDR2 FQGNSA. The length of the CDR3 is 16 residues. The CDR3 is CASSLAPDYPLGGQYF.

This chain uses TRBV5-7 with TRBJ1-3; the D call of TRBD1 rests on TCRdb alone, since no DNA is present to check it. TRBV5-7 falls under the ORF class, with uncertain function. This CDR3 contains 15 residues. CDR3 loop: CASAKQARSGNTIYF.